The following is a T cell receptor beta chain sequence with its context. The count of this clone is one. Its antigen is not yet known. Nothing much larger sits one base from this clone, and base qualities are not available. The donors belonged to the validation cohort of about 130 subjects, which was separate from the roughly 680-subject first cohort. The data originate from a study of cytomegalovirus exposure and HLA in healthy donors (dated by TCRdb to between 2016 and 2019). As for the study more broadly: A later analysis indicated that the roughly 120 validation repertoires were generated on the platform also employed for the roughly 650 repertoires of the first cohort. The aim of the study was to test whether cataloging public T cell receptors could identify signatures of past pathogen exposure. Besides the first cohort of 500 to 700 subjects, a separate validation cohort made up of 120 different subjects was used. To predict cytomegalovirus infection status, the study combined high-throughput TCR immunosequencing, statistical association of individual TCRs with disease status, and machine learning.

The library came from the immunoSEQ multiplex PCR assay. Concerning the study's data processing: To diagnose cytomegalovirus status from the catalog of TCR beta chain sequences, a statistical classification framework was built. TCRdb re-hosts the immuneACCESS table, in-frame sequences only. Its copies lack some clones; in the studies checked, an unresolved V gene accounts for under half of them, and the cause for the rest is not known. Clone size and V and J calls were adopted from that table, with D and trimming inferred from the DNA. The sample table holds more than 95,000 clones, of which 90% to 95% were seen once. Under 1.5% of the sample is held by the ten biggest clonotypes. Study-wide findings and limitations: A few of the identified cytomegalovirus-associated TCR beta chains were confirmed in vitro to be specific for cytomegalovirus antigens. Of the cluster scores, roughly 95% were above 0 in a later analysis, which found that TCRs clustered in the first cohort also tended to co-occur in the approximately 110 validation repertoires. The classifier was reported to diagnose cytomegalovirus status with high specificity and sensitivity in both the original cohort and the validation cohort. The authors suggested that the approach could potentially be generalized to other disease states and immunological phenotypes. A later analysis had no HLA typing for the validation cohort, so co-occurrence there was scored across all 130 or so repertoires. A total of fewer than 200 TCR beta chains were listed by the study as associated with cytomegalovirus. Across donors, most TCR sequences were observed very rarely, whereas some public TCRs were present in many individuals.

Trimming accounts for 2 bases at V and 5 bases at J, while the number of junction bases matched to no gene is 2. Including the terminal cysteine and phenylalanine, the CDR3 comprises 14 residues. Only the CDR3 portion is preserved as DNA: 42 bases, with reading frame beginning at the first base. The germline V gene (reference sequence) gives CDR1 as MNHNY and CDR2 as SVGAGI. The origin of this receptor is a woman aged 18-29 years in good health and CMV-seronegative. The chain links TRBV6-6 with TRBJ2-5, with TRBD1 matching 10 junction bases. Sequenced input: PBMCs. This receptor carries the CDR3 CASSYRDRGETQYF. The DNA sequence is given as TGTGCCAGCAGTTACCGGGACAGGGGCGAGACCCAGTACTTC.